This TCR beta chain was recorded in a study of T cells in Graves' hyperthyroidism and ophthalmopathy. V was shortened by 6 bases and J by 4 bases, with 6 bases between the two germline ends. The CDR3 length is 11 residues. Using RNA transcripts as the source, TCR beta CDR3 regions were amplified. The HTBI primer set served for first-round RT-PCR of the TCR CDR3. One entry per CDR3 protein results from TCRdb running MiXCR on the multiplex PCR reads. The sample yields about 720,000 distinct CDR3 sequences, about a sixth seen once. Graves' hyperthyroidism is called stable when ophthalmopathy does not progress within 18 months. This clonotype was counted many times. No antigen is known for it. Regarding the study as a whole: Ophthalmopathy was told apart from stable hyperthyroidism by a 13 V-J model. Progression to ophthalmopathy was predicted a median of about six months early.

J is TRBJ1-1 and V is TRBV12-3 or TRBV12-4; D unclear. This sequence was found in a man aged 18 to 29 with Graves' hyperthyroidism. Material: blood. CDR3 bases: TGTGCCAGCAGATGGGCCACTGAAGCTTTCTTT. This gives the protein CASRWATEAFF.